These 2 T cell receptor beta chains came from one sample sequenced in a study of early T cells in non-severe SARS-CoV-2 infection. TCRdb analysed the 5' RACE reads with MiXCR anew, one entry per CDR3 protein. This sample has fewer than 130,000 distinct CDR3 sequences; around 13% occur once, and the top ten carry approximately 4%. Material: whole blood, obtained at baseline. Every receptor here comes from an adult who was a healthcare worker with PCR-confirmed SARS-CoV-2 infection or an uninfected control (not recorded which).

This clonotype was observed a handful of times. The V gene is TRBV11-2, the J gene TRBJ2-7; tentatively, D is TRBD2 (5 bases). Germline values: CDR1 SGHAT, CDR2 FQNNGV. The germline V and J ends were trimmed by 3 bases and 2 bases, with 11 bases remaining between them. This CDR3 contains 14 residues. In DNA form, the CDR3 reads TGTGCCAGCAGCTTCGGAGGCACAACCTACGAGCAGTACTTC. Its translation: CASSFGGTTYEQYF. Together with reference TRBV11-2 and TRBJ2-7, the CDR3 gives the full variable domain: EAGVAQSPRYKIIEKRQSVAFWCNPISGHATLYWYQQILGQGPKLLIQFQNNGVVDDSQLPKDRFSAERLKGVDSTLKIQPAKLEDSAVYLCASSFGGTTYEQYFGPGTRLTVT.

The chain uses TRBV28 and TRBJ1-6; D is uncertain. This CDR3 has 14 residues. The germline gives CDR1 MDHEN, CDR2 SYDVKM. Trimming removed 6 bases from V and 9 bases from J, with 15 bases in between. The CDR3, as DNA: TGTGCCAGCAGCCCAACACGGGAGGGTTCACCCCTCCACTTT. Its protein product is CASSPTREGSPLHF.